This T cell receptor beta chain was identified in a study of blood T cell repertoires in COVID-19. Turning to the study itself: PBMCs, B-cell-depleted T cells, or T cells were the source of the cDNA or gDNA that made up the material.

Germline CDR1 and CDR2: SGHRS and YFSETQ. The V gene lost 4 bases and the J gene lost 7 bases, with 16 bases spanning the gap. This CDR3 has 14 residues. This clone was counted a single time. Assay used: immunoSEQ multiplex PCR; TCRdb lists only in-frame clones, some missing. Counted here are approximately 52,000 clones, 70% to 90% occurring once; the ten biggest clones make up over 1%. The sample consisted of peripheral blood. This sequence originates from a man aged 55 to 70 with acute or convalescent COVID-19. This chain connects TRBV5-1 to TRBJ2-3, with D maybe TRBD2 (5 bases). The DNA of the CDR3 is TGCGCCAGCAGCGTACAACTAGGTATCAATACGCAGTATTTT. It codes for CASSVQLGINTQYF.